This T cell receptor beta chain was obtained from a study of CD8+ T cells in alopecia areata. It was cDNA, reverse transcribed from extracted RNA, that served as the sequencing template. The repertoire was sequenced with immunoSEQ multiplex PCR; TCRdb's copy has only in-frame clones and lacks some. This table holds about 200,000 clones, approximately 53% found once. The receptor was isolated from a human donor in good health. What was sequenced was CD8+ T cells sorted from blood.

CDR3 residues: CASSPRYLNTEAFF. The CDR3 nucleotides read TGCGCCAGCAGCCCGCGGTACTTGAACACTGAAGCTTTCTTT. The gene calls are TRBV5-1 and TRBJ1-1; D not resolved. The CDR3 runs 14 residues. V was clipped by 4 bases and J by 0 bases, with 10 bases between them. Germline values: CDR1 SGHRS, CDR2 YFSETQ. Using reference TRBV5-1 and TRBJ1-1 for the parts outside the CDR3, the full variable domain is KAGVTQTPRYLIKTRGQQVTLSCSPISGHRSVSWYQQTPGQGLQFLFEYFSETQRNKGNFPGRFSGRQFSNSRSEMNVSTLELGDSALYLCASSPRYLNTEAFFGQGTRLTVV.